Each of the 25 T cell receptor beta chains below was sequenced from the same sample in a study of T cell repertoires and HLA-DP antigens. Method: immunoSEQ multiplex PCR; TCRdb's copy keeps in-frame clones and lacks some. This table has about 120,000 clones, 85% to 95% appearing once. No antigen is known for these receptors. Material for sequencing was CD4+ T cells from PBMCs. The receptors come from a woman between 18 and 29 years old in good health and CMV-seronegative.

V gene TRBV5-6 combines with J gene TRBJ1-5; D is possibly TRBD1 (5 bases). V lost 1 base, J lost 3 bases, and 20 bases lay in between. Per the germline V gene, CDR1 is SGHDT and CDR2 is YYEEEE. The CDR3 loop spans 18 amino acids. As DNA, the CDR3 is TGTGCCAGCAGCTTGTGGGGATCAAGGGGAGGCTTCAATCAGCCCCAGCATTTT. Encoded protein: CASSLWGSRGGFNQPQHF.

This sequence joins TRBV12-5 and TRBJ2-2, with a tentative D call TRBD2 (5 bases). This CDR3 has 13 residues. Germline V lookup: CDR1 LGHNT, CDR2 FRNRAP. The V end lost 2 bases, the J end lost 9 bases, and 10 bases lay between the germline ends. This CDR3 reads CASGLPLARELFF. The CDR3 DNA follows: TGTGCTAGTGGTTTGCCCCTAGCCCGGGAGCTGTTTTTT.

The chain has TRBV5-4 and TRBJ2-7; 7 bases align to TRBD2. Trimming removed 2 bases from V and 6 bases from J; junction bases left unmatched: 2. Germline lookup yields CDR1 SGHNT and CDR2 YYREEE (reference sequence). This CDR3 is 12 amino acids long. The CDR3 region is CASSFSGGEQYV. CDR3 DNA sequence: TGTGCCAGCAGCTTCTCGGGGGGCGAGCAGTACGTC.

The V gene is TRBV6-5, the J gene TRBJ2-2; TRBD1 matches at 7 bases. The CDR3 is 15 amino acids. V shed 10 bases and J 1 base; nucleotides not matched to a gene: 9. CDR1 and CDR2 (germline): MNHEY, SVGAGI. The CDR3 loop reads CATKVGGRNTGELFF. The DNA for the CDR3 is TGTGCCACAAAAGTAGGGGGCCGGAACACCGGGGAGCTGTTTTTT.

V usage is TRBV30 and J usage is TRBJ2-4; 10 bases agree with TRBD2. Germline V lookup: CDR1 GTSNPN, CDR2 SVGIG (reference sequence). V lost 1 base, J lost 1 base, and 4 bases stayed unmatched. The CDR3 contains 16 residues. CDR3 nucleotides: TGTGCCTGGAGTGGTAGCGGGAGGATGGCCAAAAACATTCAGTACTTC. Amino acid sequence: CAWSGSGRMAKNIQYF. The full variable domain, its missing parts supplied by reference TRBV30 and TRBJ2-4, is SQTIHQWPATLVQPVGSPLSLECTVEGTSNPNLYWYRQAAGRGLQLLFYSVGIGQISSEVPQNLSASRPQDRQFILSSKKLLLSDSGFYLCAWSGSGRMAKNIQYFGAGTRLSVL.

The chain couples TRBV2 to TRBJ1-5; TRBD1 might be the D (6 bases). V was clipped by 6 bases and J by 4 bases, with 13 bases between them. Germline V gene lookup returns CDR1 SNHLY and CDR2 FYNNEI. This CDR3 has 14 amino acids. CDR3 in amino acids: CASRRQVGNQPQHF. For the CDR3, the DNA is TGTGCCAGCAGGAGACAGGTTGGGAATCAGCCCCAGCATTTT.

V usage is TRBV30 and J usage is TRBJ2-3; 10 nucleotides align to TRBD2. Germline values: CDR1 GTSNPN, CDR2 SVGIG (reference sequence). Germline trimming cut 3 bases from V and 1 base from J; bases unmatched to any gene: 4. This CDR3 has 15 amino acids. CDR3 nucleotides: TGTGCCTGGAGGAGACTAGCGGGCGGCACAGATACGCAGTATTTT. It yields the protein CAWRRLAGGTDTQYF.

The CDR3 region is CASRLQGLSNSGELFF. CDR3 DNA sequence: TGCGCCAGCAGACTACAGGGGCTTTCCAATTCCGGGGAGCTGTTTTTT. V usage is TRBV4-1 and J usage is TRBJ2-2; 7 nucleotides agree with TRBD1. Germline V lookup: CDR1 MGHRA, CDR2 YSYEKL. The CDR3 is made up of 16 amino acids. J gave up 6 bases and V 6 bases, and 13 bases lay outside the gene matches.

The chain joins TRBV10-3 to TRBJ2-3, with unresolved D. The CDR3 has 14 amino acids. Trimming removed 4 bases at V and 1 base at J, with 9 bases between. CDR1 is ENHRY, CDR2 SYGVKD, per germline. CDR3 protein: CAISVIPGTDTQYF. The CDR3 nucleotides are TGTGCCATCAGTGTAATACCCGGCACAGATACGCAGTATTTT.

The chain has TRBV5-1 and TRBJ2-7, with 7 bases fitting TRBD1. V was clipped by 2 bases and J by 7 bases; unmatched bases: 15. Germline assignment: CDR1 SGHRS and CDR2 YFSETQ. The CDR3 sequence is 16 residues long. For the CDR3, the DNA is TGCGCCAGCAGCTTTCCCCGGGACAGTGGCTCTGGAGAGCAGTACTTC. It is translated as CASSFPRDSGSGEQYF.

The chain has TRBV6-5 and TRBJ2-2, with 8 bases aligning to TRBD1. CDR3 size: 15 residues. The germline V gene encodes CDR1 MNHEY and CDR2 SVGAGI. Trimming at V came to 5 bases and at J to 9 bases, leaving 11 bases not matched to a gene. The CDR3 loop is CASSQRQGTFRELFF. The CDR3 DNA is TGTGCCAGCAGTCAGCGACAGGGGACTTTTCGGGAGCTGTTTTTT.

As DNA, the CDR3 is TGTGCCAGCATCCCGGGACATTTCGGGACAGATACGCAGTATTTT. Its protein is CASIPGHFGTDTQYF. V gene TRBV2 combines with J gene TRBJ2-3; a weak D match, TRBD1 (6 bases). V was clipped by 7 bases and J by 3 bases, with 17 bases between them. The CDR3 consists of 15 residues. Germline CDR1 SNHLY, CDR2 FYNNEI.

A few counts support this clone. The rearrangement links TRBV7-2 to TRBJ2-7; the match to TRBD1 covers 7 bases. The CDR3 runs to 13 residues. Per germline, CDR1 SGHTA and CDR2 FQGNSA. With V trimmed by 2 bases and J by 5 bases, 3 bases remained unmatched. The CDR3 DNA reads as TGTGCCAGCAGCTTACAAGGGGGCGACGAGCAGTACGTC. Translated: CASSLQGGDEQYV.

The chain combines TRBV18 with TRBJ1-5; 10 bases map to TRBD1. V was pared by 3 bases and J by 6 bases, with 5 bases of the junction left unmatched. Germline-derived CDR1 and CDR2 are KGHSH and LQKENI. CDR3 length: 15 residues. The CDR3 region has the DNA TGTGCCAGCTCACCTACTGGACAGGGGGTTCAGCCCCAGCATTTT. Translation: CASSPTGQGVQPQHF.

This sequence joins TRBV7-8 and TRBJ2-6; the D is unclear. V shed 5 bases and J shed 0 bases, with 11 bases lying between them. CDR3 length: 16 residues. The germline CDR1 and CDR2 sequences are SGHVS and FQNEAQ. For the CDR3, the DNA is TGTGCCAGCAGCCTAAGCCGTCACTCTGGGGCCAACGTCCTGACTTTC. This sequence encodes CASSLSRHSGANVLTF.

The J gene is TRBJ2-5, the V gene TRBV6-5, with D uncertain. Germline V gene lookup returns CDR1 MNHEY and CDR2 SVGAGI. This CDR3 spans 15 amino acids. Trimming removed 6 bases at V and 5 bases at J, with 19 bases between. DNA of the CDR3: TGTGCCAGCAGGAATCGGGCCACCACCCGCGAGACCCAGTACTTC. This gives the protein CASRNRATTRETQYF.

V is TRBV21-1 and J is TRBJ2-5; the D call of TRBD1 is as the table states it, not checked on the DNA. TRBV21-1 constitutes a pseudogene. This CDR3 is 17 amino acids long. CDR3 in amino acids: CASSKEDREGGEETQYF. In nucleotides, the CDR3 is TGTGCCAGCAGCAAAGAGGACAGGGAAGGGGGTGAAGAGACCCAGTACTTC.

This clone showed up just once. CDR3 sequence: CATQGGARDTGELFF. In nucleotides, the CDR3 is TGTGCCACCCAAGGGGGGGCTAGAGACACCGGGGAGCTGTTTTTT. The chain employs TRBV2 and TRBJ2-2, with a tentative D call TRBD2 (7 bases). Germline V gives CDR1 SNHLY, CDR2 FYNNEI. The ends were cut back, 10 bases at V and 3 bases at J, with 18 bases in the middle. This CDR3 region has 15 residues.

This clone is a singleton in its sample. V usage is TRBV5-1 and J usage is TRBJ2-1; 16 bases fit TRBD2. Looked up from germline, CDR1 is SGHRS and CDR2 is YFSETQ. The CDR3 is 18 amino acids. V shed 6 bases and J 6 bases; nucleotides not matched to a gene: 12. CDR3: CASKVAGLAGGPRNEQFF. CDR3 nucleotides: TGCGCCAGCAAAGTTGCGGGACTAGCGGGAGGGCCGCGCAATGAGCAGTTCTTC.

This sequence joins TRBV12-5 and TRBJ2-7; TRBD1 is a possible D gene (6 bases). The V end lost 0 bases, the J end lost 3 bases, and 36 bases lay between the germline ends. The CDR3 totals 23 residues. Germline CDR1 reads LGHNT; CDR2 reads FRNRAP. The CDR3 spells CASGLVRRDRVGHQGHRNYEQYV. CDR3 DNA sequence: TGTGCTAGTGGTTTGGTTCGCCGCGATCGAGTGGGACACCAAGGTCACCGCAACTACGAGCAGTACGTC.

V is TRBV28 and J is TRBJ2-1; D remains ambiguous. The germline V gene encodes CDR1 MDHEN and CDR2 SYDVKM. CDR3 length: 10 residues. The V and J ends lost 8 bases and 16 bases respectively, with 15 bases between them. The CDR3 nucleotides read TGTGCCAGCGAAGGGCTAGGAACTTTCTTC. Protein sequence: CASEGLGTFF.

This clone was found once. The V and J genes are TRBV9 and TRBJ2-3; tentative D call: TRBD2 (5 bases). Trimming removed 2 bases at V and 12 bases at J, with 16 bases between. The CDR3 extends over 13 amino acids. The V gene's germline CDR1 is SGDLS and CDR2 YYNGEE. The CDR3 nucleotides read TGTGCCAGCAGCGTCTCGTCAGGCGGGCCCCAGTATTTT. Its protein product is CASSVSSGGPQYF.

The chain employs TRBV5-4 and TRBJ2-4; TRBD1 aligns across 10 bases. The CDR3 covers 14 residues. The J segment lost 6 bases and the V segment lost 5 bases, leaving 5 bases of the junction unmatched. Germline loops: CDR1 SGHNT, CDR2 YYREEE (reference sequence). The CDR3 loop reads CASSLTGGRNIQYF. The CDR3 bases are TGTGCCAGCAGTTTGACAGGGGGCCGAAACATTCAGTACTTC.

The chain uses TRBV27 and TRBJ2-7; perhaps TRBD2 as D (7 bases). The CDR3 sequence is 17 residues long. Trimming pared 6 bases from V and 0 bases from J, leaving 21 bases between. Per the germline V gene, CDR1 is MNHEY and CDR2 is SMNVEV (reference sequence). The CDR3 spells CASRRGRGTLVSYEQYF. In DNA, the CDR3 is TGTGCCAGCAGACGGGGGCGGGGGACCCTTGTCTCCTACGAGCAGTACTTC.

V and J are TRBV9 and TRBJ1-3; a possible D gene is TRBD1 (5 bases). The CDR3 sequence is 16 residues long. Trimming took 3 bases from V and 4 from J, leaving 17 bases between them. Looked up from germline, CDR1 is SGDLS and CDR2 is YYNGEE. CDR3 amino acids: CASSDPTKGIGNTIYF. The CDR3 nucleotides are TGTGCCAGCAGCGATCCGACTAAGGGGATCGGAAACACCATATATTTT. Looking up the rest from reference TRBV9 and TRBJ1-3 gives the full variable domain: DSGVTQTPKHLITATGQRVTLRCSPRSGDLSVYWYQQSLDQGLQFLIQYYNGEERAKGNILERFSAQQFPDLHSELNLSSLELGDSALYFCASSDPTKGIGNTIYFGEGSWLTVV.